These 10 T cell receptor beta chains were sequenced from one sample in a study of T-cell memory formation after mild COVID-19. Via MiXCR, TCRdb re-called the 5' RACE reads, giving one row per CDR3 protein. The table shows 250,000 to 350,000 distinct CDR3 sequences, with roughly 19% occurring only once. The sequenced sample was PBMCs or a T cell subset sorted from them (not recorded which). Receptor source: a man aged 18 to 30 who had mild COVID-19 (a few samples of this study predate the infection). Cell type and time point are not known.

This chain uses TRBV14 with TRBJ2-7; no firm D call. Per the germline V gene, CDR1 is SGHDN and CDR2 is FVKESK. There are 12 residues in the CDR3. The CDR3 loop is CASSQTSSEQYV. For the CDR3, the DNA is TGTGCCAGCAGCCAAACCTCCTCCGAGCAGTACGTC.

This chain links TRBV7-9 with TRBJ2-7, with a possible D match to TRBD2 (7 bases). In germline, CDR1 is SEHNR, CDR2 FQNEAQ (reference sequence). V lost 5 bases to trimming and J lost 4 bases, with 18 bases between them. This CDR3 is built from 15 residues. CDR3 nucleotide sequence: TGTGCCAGCAGCCCCCCCCTGGGAGGGGGATACGAGCAGTACTTC. Translated, it gives CASSPPLGGGYEQYF. Using reference TRBV7-9 and TRBJ2-7 for the parts outside the CDR3, the full variable domain is DTGVSQNPRHKITKRGQNVTFRCDPISEHNRLYWYRQTLGQGPEFLTYFQNEAQLEKSRLLSDRFSAERPKGSFSTLEIQRTEQGDSAMYLCASSPPLGGGYEQYFGPGTRLTVT.

There are a few counts of this clonotype. The chain couples TRBV5-1 to TRBJ2-3; 13 bases match TRBD2. The CDR3 consists of 16 residues. With 3 bases clipped from V and 6 bases from J, the junction kept 7 bases outside the gene matches. Germline V CDR1 and CDR2: SGHRS, YFSETQ. The DNA of the CDR3 is TGCGCCAGCAGCTCCACTAGCGGGGGGGCCTTGGATACGCAGTATTTT. Translating gives CASSSTSGGALDTQYF.

The chain couples TRBV7-2 to TRBJ1-4; D gene uncertain. In germline, CDR1 is SGHTA, CDR2 FQGNSA. The CDR3 has 13 residues. The V end was cut by 7 bases, the J end by 4 bases, with 10 bases between. CDR3 coding DNA: TGTGCCAGCATGGAGAAACTTAATGAAAAACTGTTTTTT. Translating gives CASMEKLNEKLFF.

The chain combines TRBV5-1 with TRBJ2-7, with D perhaps matching TRBD1 (6 bases). V gave up 3 bases and J gave up 3 bases, with 19 bases separating them. Germline V lookup: CDR1 SGHRS, CDR2 YFSETQ. The CDR3 runs to 16 residues. Here the CDR3 reads CASSSRSTGSFYEQYF. In DNA, the CDR3 is TGCGCCAGCAGCTCCCGCTCGACAGGCTCGTTCTACGAGCAGTACTTC.

This rearrangement joins TRBV6-2 or TRBV6-3 to TRBJ2-2, with a tentative D call TRBD1 (5 bases). CDR1 is MNHEY and CDR2 is SVGEGT in the germline V gene. Trimming removed 7 bases from V and 2 bases from J, with 11 bases in between. This CDR3 has 14 residues. The CDR3, as DNA: TGTGCCAGCACTGGGGCCCTCAACACCGGGGAGCTGTTTTTT. Amino acids: CASTGALNTGELFF.

Only a few counts were recorded for this clonotype. V usage is TRBV12-3 or TRBV12-4 and J usage is TRBJ2-7, with 7 bases lining up with TRBD1. J lost 4 bases, V lost 5 bases, and 2 bases had no gene match. The CDR3 spans 12 residues. CDR3 sequence: CASSGQVYEQYF. The CDR3 nucleotides are TGTGCCAGCAGTGGACAGGTTTACGAGCAGTACTTC.

CDR3 loop: CASSARDGGQPQHF. The CDR3 nucleotides are TGTGCCAGCAGCGCGCGGGACGGGGGACAGCCCCAGCATTTT. V is TRBV7-9 and J is TRBJ1-5, with a possible D match to TRBD1 (5 bases). The CDR3 runs to 14 residues. V lost 5 bases to trimming and J lost 7 bases, with 15 bases between them. Germline V gives CDR1 SEHNR, CDR2 FQNEAQ (reference sequence).

The chain has TRBV7-2 and TRBJ2-7; a weak D match, TRBD1 (7 bases). Trimming took 5 bases from V and 4 from J, leaving 21 bases between them. Germline assignment: CDR1 SGHTA and CDR2 FQGNSA. CDR3 length: 16 residues. CDR3 protein: CASSPRPSGGTYEQYF. The CDR3 bases are TGTGCCAGCAGCCCCCGACCGTCAGGGGGGACTTACGAGCAGTACTTC. The complete variable domain, with remaining parts taken from reference TRBV7-2 and TRBJ2-7, reads GAGVSQSPSNKVTEKGKDVELRCDPISGHTALYWYRQSLGQGLEFLIYFQGNSAPDKSGLPSDRFSAERTGGSVSTLTIQRTQQEDSAVYLCASSPRPSGGTYEQYFGPGTRLTVT.

This clonotype has a handful of counts. The DNA for the CDR3 is TGTGCCAGCAGTTACTCGGTAGGGGGACAGCCCCAGCATTTT. This translates into CASSYSVGGQPQHF. The chain recombines TRBV6-5 with TRBJ1-5; D perhaps matches TRBD1 (6 bases). This CDR3 contains 14 residues. From germline, CDR1 is MNHEY and CDR2 SVGAGI. V dropped 0 bases and J dropped 7 bases, with 10 bases sitting between them.